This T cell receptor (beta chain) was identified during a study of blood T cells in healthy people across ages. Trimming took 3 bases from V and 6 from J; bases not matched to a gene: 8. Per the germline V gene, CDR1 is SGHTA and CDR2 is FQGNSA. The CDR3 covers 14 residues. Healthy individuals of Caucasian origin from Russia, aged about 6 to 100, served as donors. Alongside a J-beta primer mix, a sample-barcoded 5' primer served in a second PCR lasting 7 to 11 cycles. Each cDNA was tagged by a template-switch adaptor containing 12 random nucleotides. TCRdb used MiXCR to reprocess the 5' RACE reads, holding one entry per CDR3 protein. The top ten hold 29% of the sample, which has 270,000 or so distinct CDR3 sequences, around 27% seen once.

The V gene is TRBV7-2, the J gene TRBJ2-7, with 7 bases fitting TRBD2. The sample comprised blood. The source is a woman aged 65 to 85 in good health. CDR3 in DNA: TGTGCCAGCAGCTTTGTATCGGGAGGCGCCGAGCAGTACTTC. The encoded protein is CASSFVSGGAEQYF.